Each of the 31 T cell receptor beta chains below was sequenced from the same sample in a study of metastatic and nonmetastatic thyroid tumors. TCRdb re-clonotyped the PCR reads through MiXCR. The table records 35,000 to 55,000 clones, more than 20% of them present only once. No patient had received any treatment before thyroid surgery. The source material was blood. These receptors were collected from a male donor with papillary thyroid cancer or a benign thyroid nodule (not recorded which). Some clones in this sample may be carry-over from other donors' samples.

This clone came up many times. This chain joins TRBV20-1 and TRBJ1-1; TRBD1 matches at 7 bases. The V and J ends lost 6 bases and 1 base, in that order; junction bases with no gene match: 11. The CDR3 totals 15 residues. Germline CDR1 DFQATT, CDR2 SNEGSKA (reference sequence). Written as DNA, the CDR3 is TGCAGTGCCCTTGGGGGGGACAGCGGGAACACTGAAGCTTTCTTT. Translation: CSALGGDSGNTEAFF.

V and J are TRBV6-1 and TRBJ1-6, with 8 bases identical to TRBD1. Trimming at V came to 2 bases and at J to 10 bases, leaving 13 bases not matched to a gene. Germline-derived CDR1 and CDR2 are MNHNS and SASEGT. The CDR3 length is 17 residues. CDR3 bases: TGTGCCAGCAGTGAATGGGGGATCGGACAGGGAGGATCACCCCTCCACTTT. Its translation is CASSEWGIGQGGSPLHF.

This chain joins TRBV20-1 and TRBJ1-1, with a possible D match to TRBD1 (5 bases). V gave up 4 bases and J gave up 4 bases, with 16 bases separating them. CDR3 length equals 14 residues. Germline assignment: CDR1 DFQATT and CDR2 SNEGSKA (reference sequence). CDR3 loop: CSAILGTDRTEAFF. As DNA, the CDR3 is TGCAGTGCTATCCTTGGGACGGACCGCACTGAAGCTTTCTTT.

This clone was counted ten times or more. This chain uses TRBV5-1 with TRBJ1-3; D may be TRBD1 (5 bases). This CDR3 comprises 16 residues. The germline V and J ends were trimmed by 0 bases and 2 bases, with 12 bases remaining between them. The germline V gene encodes CDR1 SGHRS and CDR2 YFSETQ. CDR3 DNA: TGCGCCAGCAGCTTGGAAGGACACCCGCCTGGAAACACCATATATTTT. Translated: CASSLEGHPPGNTIYF.

The CDR3 reads CAWSVGGSEQYF. The CDR3 DNA is TGTGCCTGGAGTGTAGGGGGGAGCGAGCAGTACTTC. The chain recombines TRBV30 with TRBJ2-7, with D perhaps matching TRBD1 or TRBD2 (6 bases each). CDR1 is GTSNPN and CDR2 is SVGIG in the germline V gene (reference sequence). CDR3 size: 12 residues. With 0 bases removed from V and 6 bases from J, the gap between germline ends came to 9 bases.

The gene calls are TRBV2 and TRBJ1-2, with no clear D. Germline CDR1 SNHLY, CDR2 FYNNEI. This CDR3 has 13 amino acids. V gave up 2 bases and J gave up 1 base, with 5 bases separating them. The CDR3 DNA is TGTGCCAGCAGTGAAACGTTTAACTATGGCTACACCTTC. It is translated as CASSETFNYGYTF.

This clone came up a few times. This chain links TRBV4-1 with TRBJ1-3; 11 bases agree with TRBD1. Germline-derived CDR1 and CDR2 are MGHRA and YSYEKL. The trim removed 0 bases at V and 7 bases at J, leaving 8 bases unmatched. This CDR3 is 17 amino acids long. The DNA for the CDR3 is TGCGCCAGCAGCCAAGATTCCCTCCGGGACAGGGGGAACACCATATATTTT. Its protein product is CASSQDSLRDRGNTIYF.

The CDR3 loop is CATSDLKRESLCEQFF. Here the CDR3 DNA reads TGTGCCACCAGTGATTTAAAGCGGGAGTCTTTGTGCGAGCAGTTCTTC. V gene TRBV24-1 combines with J gene TRBJ2-1, with TRBD2 identical over 8 bases. CDR1 and CDR2 (germline): KGHDR, SFDVKD. CDR3 size: 16 residues. V dropped 1 base and J dropped 10; count of bases not matched to a gene: 11.

The chain uses TRBV7-2 and TRBJ1-1; the D is unclear. The germline V gene encodes CDR1 SGHTA and CDR2 FQGNSA. This CDR3 is 14 amino acids long. V was cut by 5 bases and J by 3 bases, with 13 bases left in between. The CDR3 protein is CASSIPGGHTEAFF. In nucleotides, the CDR3 is TGTGCCAGCAGCATTCCGGGAGGGCACACTGAAGCTTTCTTT. The variable domain in full, with the rest retrieved from reference TRBV7-2 and TRBJ1-1, is GAGVSQSPSNKVTEKGKDVELRCDPISGHTALYWYRQSLGQGLEFLIYFQGNSAPDKSGLPSDRFSAERTGGSVSTLTIQRTQQEDSAVYLCASSIPGGHTEAFFGQGTRLTVV.

The sample holds a few counts of this clone. An end of the junction differs from the germline gene, which may be a read error. V gene TRBV2 combines with J gene TRBJ2-7; 7 positions agree with TRBD1. Germline CDR1 is SNHLY and CDR2 is FYNNEI. There are 13 residues in the CDR3. The CDR3 region is CARRGTDVLCAWF. CDR3 nucleotide sequence: TGTGCCAGGAGAGGGACAGACGTCTTATGTGCCTGGTTC.

This clone has a count of ten or more. CDR3 DNA: TGCGCCAGCAGCCTAGCGGGAGCGACAGATACGCAGTATTTT. This translates into CASSLAGATDTQYF. V is TRBV5-1 and J is TRBJ2-3, with 10 positions matching TRBD2. The CDR3 is 14 residues long. Germline assignment: CDR1 SGHRS and CDR2 YFSETQ. Trimming at V came to 4 bases and at J to 3 bases, leaving 2 bases not matched to a gene.

The rearrangement links TRBV20-1 to TRBJ1-1, with D perhaps matching TRBD1 (5 bases). This CDR3 region has 12 residues. V dropped 6 bases and J dropped 3 bases, with 11 bases sitting between them. Per germline, CDR1 DFQATT and CDR2 SNEGSKA (reference sequence). CDR3 nucleotides: TGCAGTGCCCAGGGACTGGACACTGAAGCTTTCTTT. Its protein is CSAQGLDTEAFF.

CDR3 loop: CASSLSGRAYNEQFF. The CDR3, as DNA: TGTGCCAGCAGCCTTAGCGGTAGGGCCTACAATGAGCAGTTCTTC. This sequence joins TRBV11-1 and TRBJ2-1; D perhaps matches TRBD2 (6 bases). CDR1 is SGHAT and CDR2 is FQDESV in the germline V gene (reference sequence). Trimming removed 5 bases from V and 2 bases from J, with 13 bases in between. The CDR3 contains 15 residues.

Many counts were recorded for this clone. This rearrangement joins TRBV10-2 to TRBJ2-4, with a weak D call TRBD2 (6 bases). Looked up from germline, CDR1 is WSHSY and CDR2 is SAAADI. Trimming stripped 3 bases from V and 1 base from J, with 10 bases between. The CDR3 contains 15 residues. The CDR3 sequence: CASSDLRGAKNIQYF. CDR3 in DNA: TGCGCCAGCAGTGATTTGCGGGGTGCCAAAAACATTCAGTACTTC.

There are many counts of this clone. The CDR3 nucleotides read TGTGCCTGGAGGCCCGGGGACTACTACAATGAGCAGTTCTTC. Translating gives CAWRPGDYYNEQFF. The chain carries TRBV30 and TRBJ2-1, with TRBD2 matching 7 bases. The CDR3 loop spans 14 amino acids. The V and J ends lost 3 bases and 3 bases, in that order; junction bases with no gene match: 5. Germline V gives CDR1 GTSNPN, CDR2 SVGIG (reference sequence).

The V gene is TRBV5-1, the J gene TRBJ2-2; TRBD2 matches at 7 bases. CDR3 size: 15 residues. V gave up 5 bases and J gave up 2 bases; unmatched junction bases: 6. The germline V gene has CDR1 SGHRS and CDR2 YFSETQ. CDR3 sequence (DNA): TGCGCCAGCAGTGTGGGACTAACTAACACCGGGGAGCTGTTTTTT. Protein product: CASSVGLTNTGELFF.

By sample fraction, this clone is medium-sized. The rearrangement links TRBV19 to TRBJ2-7; maybe TRBD2 (5 bases). Germline lookup yields CDR1 LNHDA and CDR2 SQIVND (reference sequence). This CDR3 has 13 residues. Deletions cut 5 bases from V and 3 bases from J, with 11 bases between. CDR3 sequence reads: CASSQGRDYEQYF. CDR3 DNA sequence: TGTGCCAGTAGTCAAGGACGGGACTACGAGCAGTACTTC.

V gene TRBV20-1 combines with J gene TRBJ2-1; D unclear. V gave up 6 bases and J gave up 4 bases, with 19 bases separating them. Germline V gene sequence: CDR1 DFQATT, CDR2 SNEGSKA (reference sequence). The CDR3 length is 15 residues. CDR3 residues: CSAQSGLVRYNEQFF. The CDR3 DNA reads TGCAGTGCCCAATCGGGCCTAGTTCGGTACAATGAGCAGTTCTTC.

Ten or more counts support this clone. In DNA form, the CDR3 reads TGCAGTGCTAGAGAAGCTGGGGGCAATGAGCAGTTCTTC. Residues: CSAREAGGNEQFF. V gene TRBV20-1 combines with J gene TRBJ2-1; TRBD1 or TRBD2 may be the D gene (5 bases each). Germline V gene sequence: CDR1 DFQATT, CDR2 SNEGSKA (reference sequence). V was cut by 0 bases and J by 6 bases, with 9 bases left in between. This CDR3 is 13 amino acids long.

About this clone: One end of the junction varies from germline; a read error may be responsible. This chain links TRBV10-1 with TRBJ2-7; 7 positions agree with TRBD2. Germline V lookup: CDR1 WNHNN, CDR2 SYGVQD (reference sequence). The CDR3 sequence is 13 residues long. The CDR3 DNA reads TGCGTCAGCAGTGGCGGGAGTGGCGACGAGCAGTACTTC. Translation gives CVSSGGSGDEQYF.

This clone was found many times. A much larger clonotype is one base distant, so this may be a read error. The chain links TRBV7-9 to TRBJ2-7; 7 nucleotides agree with TRBD1. Per the germline V gene, CDR1 is SEHNR and CDR2 is FQNEAQ (reference sequence). The V and J ends lost 5 bases and 2 bases, in that order; junction bases with no gene match: 6. There are 14 residues in the CDR3. CDR3 protein: CASSAGTEAYEQYF. CDR3 in DNA: TGTGCCAGCAGCGCCGGGACAGAGGCCTACGAGCAGTACTTC.

The V call is TRBV28, the J call TRBJ2-7, with TRBD2 identical over 8 bases. The CDR3 covers 16 residues. The trim removed 4 bases at V and 2 bases at J, leaving 10 bases unmatched. Looked up from germline, CDR1 is MDHEN and CDR2 is SYDVKM. CDR3 in DNA: TGTGCCAGCAGTTCCCATCTAGCGGGCGATGCCTACGAGCAGTACTTC. Protein sequence: CASSSHLAGDAYEQYF.

As regards this clone: This may be a read error: a much more frequent sequence differs by one nucleotide. The chain joins TRBV27 to TRBJ2-7; D possibly corresponds to TRBD2 (6 bases). The CDR3 loop spans 14 amino acids. The germline CDR1 and CDR2 sequences are MNHEY and SMNVEV (reference sequence). Written as DNA, the CDR3 is TGTGCCAGCAGTAGGCGGGAAAATCCCTACGAGCATTACTTC. The encoded protein is CASSRRENPYEHYF.

This clone was seen ten or more times. V is TRBV11-1 and J is TRBJ2-7, with unresolved D. Germline CDR1 reads SGHAT; CDR2 reads FQDESV (reference sequence). The CDR3 runs to 16 residues. V was trimmed by 5 bases and J by 0 bases, leaving 17 bases between them. CDR3 loop: CASSHPVAADSYEQYF. The CDR3 bases are TGTGCCAGCAGCCACCCGGTGGCAGCCGACTCCTACGAGCAGTACTTC.

The chain combines TRBV5-1 with TRBJ2-1; D could derive from TRBD1 or TRBD2 (5 bases each). V was clipped by 0 bases and J by 9 bases, with 22 bases between them. CDR1 SGHRS and CDR2 YFSETQ come from the germline V gene. The length of the CDR3 is 17 residues. The CDR3 region has the DNA TGCGCCAGCAGCTTGGCCGAGGGACCGGCGACGGTAGGTGAGCAGTTCTTC. This encodes CASSLAEGPATVGEQFF.

The rearrangement joins TRBV30 to TRBJ2-7, with 7 bases aligning to TRBD2. There are 14 residues in the CDR3. Germline V gene lookup returns CDR1 GTSNPN and CDR2 SVGIG (reference sequence). Losses at the gene ends were 3 bases for V and 6 bases for J; bases not matched to a gene: 11. The CDR3 bases are TGTGCCTGGAGCAAACTAGCGCACGTCCCCGAGCAGTACTTC. Translated: CAWSKLAHVPEQYF.

This clone rates as medium-sized. J is TRBJ2-7 and V is TRBV24-1, with TRBD2 as a possible D gene (6 bases). Trimming shortened V by 9 bases and J by 6 bases, and 20 bases separated the two germline ends. The CDR3 is made up of 14 amino acids. The germline CDR1 and CDR2 sequences are KGHDR and SFDVKD. The CDR3 spells CATSKEGGLSEQYF. DNA for the CDR3: TGTGCCACCTCAAAAGAGGGAGGTTTATCCGAGCAGTACTTC.

This clone was observed many times. The chain recombines TRBV25-1 with TRBJ2-5; TRBD2 aligns across 7 bases. The CDR3 consists of 13 residues. CDR1 is MGHDK, CDR2 SYGVNS, per germline. The trim removed 3 bases at V and 4 bases at J, leaving 2 bases unmatched. The CDR3 DNA is TGTGCCAGCAGTGAGTGGGAGGGAGAGACCCAGTACTTC. It yields the protein CASSEWEGETQYF.

This clone was seen repeatedly, ten times or more. The chain recombines TRBV27 with TRBJ1-1; TRBD1 matches at 7 bases. CDR1 is MNHEY and CDR2 is SMNVEV in the germline V gene (reference sequence). Trimming cost V 5 bases and J 0 bases; bases outside gene matches: 3. The CDR3 spans 14 residues. CDR3 bases: TGTGCCAGCAGTCGCGGGACAGTGAACACTGAAGCTTTCTTT. Protein: CASSRGTVNTEAFF.

The V call is TRBV6-1, the J call TRBJ1-5, with D possibly being TRBD1 (5 bases). The CDR3 is 14 amino acids. CDR1 is MNHNS, CDR2 SASEGT, per germline. The ends were cut back, 2 bases at V and 3 bases at J, with 8 bases in the middle. The CDR3 here is CASSEQGFNQPQHF. The DNA of the CDR3 is TGTGCCAGCAGTGAACAGGGTTTCAATCAGCCCCAGCATTTT.

This clone was seen repeatedly, ten times or more. The chain recombines TRBV3-1 with TRBJ2-7; D might be TRBD2 (7 bases). V was shortened by 4 bases and J by 5 bases, with 15 bases between the two germline ends. The CDR3 has 14 residues. CDR1 LGHDT and CDR2 YNNKEL come from the germline V gene (reference sequence). The CDR3 loop reads CASSPGGPRDEQYF. DNA for the CDR3: TGTGCCAGCAGCCCCGGGGGGCCAAGGGACGAGCAGTACTTC.